The present entry profiles one T cell receptor (beta chain) with its context. Its cognate antigen is unknown. The data originate from a study of early T cells in non-severe SARS-CoV-2 infection. Study summary: Chains stayed unpaired after sequencing of bulk RNA from unsorted whole blood.

Study-level results: Matches to VDJdb favored anti-spike CD8 responses and missed private and CD4 specificities.

A single record per CDR3 protein comes from TCRdb applying MiXCR to the 5' RACE reads. The table includes tens of thousands of distinct CDR3 sequences, approximately 4% detected once. V shed 0 bases, J shed 0 bases, and the junction held 2 bases outside the gene matches. The CDR3 is 17 amino acids. Germline V gene data show CDR1 as MGHRA and CDR2 as YSYEKL. The sequence came from an adult who was a healthcare worker with PCR-confirmed SARS-CoV-2 infection or an uninfected control (not recorded which). Source material: whole blood. The chain combines TRBV4-1 with TRBJ1-3; 10 bases line up with TRBD1. The CDR3 nucleotides are TGCGCCAGCAGCCAAGAAGGGACAGGGGTCTCTGGAAACACCATATATTTT. Translating it yields CASSQEGTGVSGNTIYF.